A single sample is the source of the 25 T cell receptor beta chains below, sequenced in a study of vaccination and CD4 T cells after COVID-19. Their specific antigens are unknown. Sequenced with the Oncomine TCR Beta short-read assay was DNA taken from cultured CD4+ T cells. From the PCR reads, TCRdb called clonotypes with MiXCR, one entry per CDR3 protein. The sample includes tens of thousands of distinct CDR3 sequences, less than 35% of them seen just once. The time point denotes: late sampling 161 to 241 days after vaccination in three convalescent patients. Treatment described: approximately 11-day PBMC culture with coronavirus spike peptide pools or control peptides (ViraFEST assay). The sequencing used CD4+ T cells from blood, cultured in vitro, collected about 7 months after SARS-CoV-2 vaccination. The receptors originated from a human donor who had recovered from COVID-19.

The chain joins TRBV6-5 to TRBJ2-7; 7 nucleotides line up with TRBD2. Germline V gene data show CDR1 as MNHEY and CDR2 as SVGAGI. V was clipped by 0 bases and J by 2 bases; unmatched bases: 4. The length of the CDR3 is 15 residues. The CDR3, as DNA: TGTGCCAGCAGTTACTCTCTAGCGGACACCTACGAGCAGTACTTC. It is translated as CASSYSLADTYEQYF.

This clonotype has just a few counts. CDR3 in DNA: TGTGCCAGCCAACGGGACATGGACTATGGCTACACCTTC. Its protein product is CASQRDMDYGYTF. The chain couples TRBV6-1 to TRBJ1-2; D is possibly TRBD1 (6 bases). The CDR3 totals 13 residues. CDR1 MNHNS and CDR2 SASEGT come from the germline V gene. V dropped 8 bases and J dropped 3 bases, with 13 bases sitting between them.

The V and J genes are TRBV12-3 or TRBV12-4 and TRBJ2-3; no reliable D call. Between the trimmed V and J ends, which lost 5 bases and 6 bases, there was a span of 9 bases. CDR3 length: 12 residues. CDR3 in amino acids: CASSIIWDTQYF. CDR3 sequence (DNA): TGTGCCAGCAGTATTATTTGGGATACGCAGTATTTT.

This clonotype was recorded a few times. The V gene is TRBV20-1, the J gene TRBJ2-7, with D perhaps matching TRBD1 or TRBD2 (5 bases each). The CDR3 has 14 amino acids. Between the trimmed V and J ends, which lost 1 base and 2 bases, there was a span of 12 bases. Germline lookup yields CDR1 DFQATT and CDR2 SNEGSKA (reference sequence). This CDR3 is CSARVGTGTYEQYF. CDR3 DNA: TGCAGTGCTAGAGTTGGGACGGGAACCTACGAGCAGTACTTC.

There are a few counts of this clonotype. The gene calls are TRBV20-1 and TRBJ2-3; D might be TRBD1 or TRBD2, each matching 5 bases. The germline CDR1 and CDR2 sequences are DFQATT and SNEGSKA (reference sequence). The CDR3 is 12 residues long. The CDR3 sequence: CRMSGPTDTQYF. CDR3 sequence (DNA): TGCAGAATGTCGGGACCAACAGATACGCAGTATTTT.

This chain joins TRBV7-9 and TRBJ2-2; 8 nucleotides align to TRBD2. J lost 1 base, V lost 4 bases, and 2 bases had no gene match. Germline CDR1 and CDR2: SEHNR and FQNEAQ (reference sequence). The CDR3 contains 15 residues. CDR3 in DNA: TGTGCCAGCAGCTCCCTAGCGGGGAACACCGGGGAGCTGTTTTTT. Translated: CASSSLAGNTGELFF.

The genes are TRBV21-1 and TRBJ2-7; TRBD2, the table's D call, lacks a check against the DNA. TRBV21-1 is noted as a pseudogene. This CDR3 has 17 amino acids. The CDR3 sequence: CASSHPGRGRAPYEQYF. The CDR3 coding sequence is TGTGCCAGCAGCCACCCTGGTAGGGGGAGGGCTCCATACGAGCAGTACTTC.

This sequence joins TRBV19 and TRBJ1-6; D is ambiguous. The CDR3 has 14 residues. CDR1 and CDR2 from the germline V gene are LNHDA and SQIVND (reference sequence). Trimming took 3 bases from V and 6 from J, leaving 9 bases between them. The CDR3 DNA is TGTGCCAGTAGTATCTGGGGTGGTAATTCACCCCTCCACTTT. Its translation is CASSIWGGNSPLHF. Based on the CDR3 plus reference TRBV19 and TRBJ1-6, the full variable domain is DGGITQSPKYLFRKEGQNVTLSCEQNLNHDAMYWYRQDPGQGLRLIYYSQIVNDFQKGDIAEGYSVSREKKESFPLTVTSAQKNPTAFYLCASSIWGGNSPLHFGNGTRLTVT.

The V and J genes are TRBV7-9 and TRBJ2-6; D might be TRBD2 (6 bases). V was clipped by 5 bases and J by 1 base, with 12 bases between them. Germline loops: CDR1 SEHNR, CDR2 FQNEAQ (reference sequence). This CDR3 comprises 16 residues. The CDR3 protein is CASSEGGASGANVLTF. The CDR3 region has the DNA TGTGCCAGCAGCGAGGGCGGGGCATCTGGGGCCAACGTCCTGACTTTC.

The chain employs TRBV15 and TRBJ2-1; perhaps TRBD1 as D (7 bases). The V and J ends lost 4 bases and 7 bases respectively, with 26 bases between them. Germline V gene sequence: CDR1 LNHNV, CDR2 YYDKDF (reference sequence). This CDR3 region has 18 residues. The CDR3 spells CATSTYGRGLGTENEQFF. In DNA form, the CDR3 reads TGTGCCACCAGCACCTATGGTCGGGGGTTGGGGACAGAAAATGAGCAGTTCTTC. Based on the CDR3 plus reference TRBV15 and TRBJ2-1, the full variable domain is DAMVIQNPRYQVTQFGKPVTLSCSQTLNHNVMYWYQQKSSQAPKLLFHYYDKDFNNEADTPDNFQSRRPNTSFCFLDIRSPGLGDTAMYLCATSTYGRGLGTENEQFFGPGTRLTVL.

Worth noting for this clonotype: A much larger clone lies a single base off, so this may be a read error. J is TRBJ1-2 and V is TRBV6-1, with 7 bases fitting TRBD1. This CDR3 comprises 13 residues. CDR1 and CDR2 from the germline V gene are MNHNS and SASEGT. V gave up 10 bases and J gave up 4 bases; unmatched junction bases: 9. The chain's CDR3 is CANRATGIYGYTF. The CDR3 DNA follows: TGTGCCAACAGGGCGACAGGGATCTATGGCTACACCTTC.

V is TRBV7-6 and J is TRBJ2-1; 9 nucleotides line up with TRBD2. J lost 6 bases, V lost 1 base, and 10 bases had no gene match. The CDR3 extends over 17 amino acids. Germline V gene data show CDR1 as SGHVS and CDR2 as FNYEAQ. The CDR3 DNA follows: TGTGCCAGCAGCTTAGAGGCTAGCGGGAACCCACCCAATGAGCAGTTCTTC. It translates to CASSLEASGNPPNEQFF.

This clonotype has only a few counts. CDR3 bases: TGCAGTGCTAGGGGGCAGCCACCGTTGCGGCAGACCCAGTACTTC. Translating gives CSARGQPPLRQTQYF. The rearrangement uses TRBV20-1 and TRBJ2-5; D is perhaps TRBD1 (5 bases). Deletions cut 3 bases from V and 6 bases from J, with 20 bases between. This CDR3 has 15 residues. The germline CDR1 and CDR2 sequences are DFQATT and SNEGSKA (reference sequence).

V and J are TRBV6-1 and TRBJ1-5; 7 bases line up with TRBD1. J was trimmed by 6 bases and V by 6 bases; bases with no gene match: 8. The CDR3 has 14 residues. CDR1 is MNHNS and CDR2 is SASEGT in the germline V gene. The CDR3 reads CASRPTGERQPQHF. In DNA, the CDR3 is TGTGCCAGCAGACCCACAGGGGAACGTCAGCCCCAGCATTTT.

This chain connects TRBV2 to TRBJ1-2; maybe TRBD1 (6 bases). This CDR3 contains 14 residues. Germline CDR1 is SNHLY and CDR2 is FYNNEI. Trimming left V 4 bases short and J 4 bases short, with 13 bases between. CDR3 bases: TGTGCCAGCAGTGGTAGGGGGGGACGCTATGGCTACACCTTC. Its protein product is CASSGRGGRYGYTF.

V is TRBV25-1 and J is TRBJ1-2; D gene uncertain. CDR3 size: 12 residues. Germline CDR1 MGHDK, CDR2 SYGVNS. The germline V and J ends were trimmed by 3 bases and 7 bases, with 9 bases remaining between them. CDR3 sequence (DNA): TGTGCCAGCAGTGATATGGGGATTGGCTACACCTTC. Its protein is CASSDMGIGYTF.

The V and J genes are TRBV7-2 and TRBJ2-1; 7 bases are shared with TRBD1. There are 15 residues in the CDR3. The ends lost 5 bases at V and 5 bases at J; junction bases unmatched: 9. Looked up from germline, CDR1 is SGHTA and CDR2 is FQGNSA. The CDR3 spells CASSRQGTHDNEQFF. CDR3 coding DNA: TGTGCCAGCAGCCGACAGGGAACCCATGACAATGAGCAGTTCTTC. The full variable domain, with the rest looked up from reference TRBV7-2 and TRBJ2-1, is GAGVSQSPSNKVTEKGKDVELRCDPISGHTALYWYRQSLGQGLEFLIYFQGNSAPDKSGLPSDRFSAERTGGSVSTLTIQRTQQEDSAVYLCASSRQGTHDNEQFFGPGTRLTVL.

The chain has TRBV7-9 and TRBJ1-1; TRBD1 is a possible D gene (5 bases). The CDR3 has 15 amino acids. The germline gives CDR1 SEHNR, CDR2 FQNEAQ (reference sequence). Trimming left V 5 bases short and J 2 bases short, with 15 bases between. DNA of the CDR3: TGTGCCAGCAGCGCCCGAACAGGAATCAACACTGAAGCTTTCTTT. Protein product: CASSARTGINTEAFF.

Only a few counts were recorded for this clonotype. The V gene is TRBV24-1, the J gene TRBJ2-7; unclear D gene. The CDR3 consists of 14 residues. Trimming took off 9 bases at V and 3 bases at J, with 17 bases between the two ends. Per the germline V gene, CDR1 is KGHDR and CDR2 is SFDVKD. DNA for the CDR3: TGTGCCACCCAAAAAGACCCCTTTAACTACGAGCAGTACTTC. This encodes CATQKDPFNYEQYF.

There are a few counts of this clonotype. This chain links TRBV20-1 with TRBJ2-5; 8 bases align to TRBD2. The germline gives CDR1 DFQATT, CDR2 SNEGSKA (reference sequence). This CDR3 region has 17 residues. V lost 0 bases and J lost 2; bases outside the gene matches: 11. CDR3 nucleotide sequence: TGCAGTGCTAGAGATTGGTATGGCGGGGGGAATCAAGAGACCCAGTACTTC. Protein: CSARDWYGGGNQETQYF.

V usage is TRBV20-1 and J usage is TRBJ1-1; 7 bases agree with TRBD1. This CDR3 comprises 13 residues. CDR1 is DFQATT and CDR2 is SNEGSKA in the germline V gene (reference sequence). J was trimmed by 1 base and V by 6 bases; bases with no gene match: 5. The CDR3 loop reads CSAWGQTNTEAFF. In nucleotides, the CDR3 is TGCAGTGCCTGGGGACAGACGAACACTGAAGCTTTCTTT.

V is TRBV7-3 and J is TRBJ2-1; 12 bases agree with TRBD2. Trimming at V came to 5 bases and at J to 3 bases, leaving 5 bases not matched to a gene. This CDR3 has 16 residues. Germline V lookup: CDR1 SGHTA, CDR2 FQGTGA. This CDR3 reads CASSAQTSGSYNEQFF. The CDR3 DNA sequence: TGTGCCAGCAGCGCACAGACTAGCGGGAGCTACAATGAGCAGTTCTTC.

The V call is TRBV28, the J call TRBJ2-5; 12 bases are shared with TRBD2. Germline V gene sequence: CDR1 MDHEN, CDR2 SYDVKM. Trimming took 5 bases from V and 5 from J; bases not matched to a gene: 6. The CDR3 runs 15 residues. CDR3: CASSQLAGGGETQYF. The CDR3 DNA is TGTGCCAGCAGTCAACTAGCGGGGGGCGGTGAGACCCAGTACTTC.

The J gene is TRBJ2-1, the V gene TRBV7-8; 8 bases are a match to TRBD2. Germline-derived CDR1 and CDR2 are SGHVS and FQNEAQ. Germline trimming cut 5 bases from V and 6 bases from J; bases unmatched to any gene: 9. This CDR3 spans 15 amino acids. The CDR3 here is CASSQARGGLNEQFF. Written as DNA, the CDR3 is TGTGCCAGCAGCCAGGCACGCGGGGGGCTCAATGAGCAGTTCTTC.

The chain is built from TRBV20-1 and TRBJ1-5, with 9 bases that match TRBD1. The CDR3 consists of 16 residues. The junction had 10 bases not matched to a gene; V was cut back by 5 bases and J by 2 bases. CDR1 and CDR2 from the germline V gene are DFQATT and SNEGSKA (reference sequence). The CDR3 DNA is TGCAGTGCTCGTCCCGGGACAGGGATCGGCAATCAGCCCCAGCATTTT. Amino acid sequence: CSARPGTGIGNQPQHF.